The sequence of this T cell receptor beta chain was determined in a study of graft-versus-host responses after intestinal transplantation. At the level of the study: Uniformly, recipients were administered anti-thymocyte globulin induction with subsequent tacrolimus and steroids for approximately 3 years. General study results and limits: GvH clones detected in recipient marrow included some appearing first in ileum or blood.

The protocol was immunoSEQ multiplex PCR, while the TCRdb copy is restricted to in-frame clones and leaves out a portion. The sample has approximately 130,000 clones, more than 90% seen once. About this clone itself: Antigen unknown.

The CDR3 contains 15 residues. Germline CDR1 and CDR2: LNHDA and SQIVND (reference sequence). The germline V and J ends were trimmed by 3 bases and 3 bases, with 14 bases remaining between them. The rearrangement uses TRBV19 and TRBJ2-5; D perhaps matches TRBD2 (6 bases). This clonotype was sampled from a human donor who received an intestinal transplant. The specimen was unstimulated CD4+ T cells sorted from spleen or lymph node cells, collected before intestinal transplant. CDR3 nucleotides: TGTGCCAGTAGTATGGTTAGCGGAGGAGAAGAGACCCAGTACTTC. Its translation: CASSMVSGGEETQYF.